This T cell receptor beta chain derives from a study of response to subunit inactivated influenza vaccine. This clonotype occurred many times. The CDR3 contains 13 residues. Trimming took 6 bases from V and 4 from J, leaving 15 bases between them. Per germline, CDR1 DFQATT and CDR2 SNEGSKA (reference sequence). One entry per CDR3 protein, called by TCRdb with MiXCR from the RT-PCR reads. This sample has about 540,000 distinct CDR3 sequences, with 20% to 25% found just once. Separately, the same data were catalogued under a study of T cells expressing NK-cell markers. From that paper: As the method of synthesis, 5'RACE template switching with UMIs yielded TCR beta cDNA. Each TCR beta repertoire originated in sorted T cells that were CD3+CD56+NKG2C+, CD3+CD56+NKG2C- or CD3+CD56-NKG2C+. There were seven HCMV-seropositive donors and one seronegative donor among the eight sequenced. In several experiments, sorting was confined to alpha-beta TCR T cells through use of an anti-gamma-delta TCR antibody. Dominant NKG2C+ clonotypes were found to form about 1.0-8% of CD8+ T cells in six donors.

Material: CD4+ T cells sorted from PBMCs, obtained approximately 12 days after vaccination. This chain uses TRBV20-1 with TRBJ1-2; unclear D gene. This TCR came from a man between 45 and 60 years old who received an inactivated influenza vaccine. Written as DNA, the CDR3 is TGCAGTGCCGTTCGGACGGATACCTATGGCTACACCTTC. This gives the protein CSAVRTDTYGYTF.